The source of this TCR beta chain is a study of blood T cell repertoires in COVID-19. Looking at the study overall: Acute and convalescent COVID-19 specimens originated in the United States, Italy and Spain.

Profiled with immunoSEQ multiplex PCR; TCRdb holds only in-frame clones, not every one. The sample has over 350,000 clones, about nine tenths seen once. Germline values: CDR1 SGHRS, CDR2 YFSETQ. The CDR3 contains 15 residues. The V segment lost 2 bases and the J segment 5 bases; nucleotides outside the gene matches: 10. The sequence was obtained from a woman aged 25 to 39 with active or convalescent COVID-19. This rearrangement joins TRBV5-1 to TRBJ2-7; 7 nucleotides match TRBD1. The specimen was peripheral blood. In DNA, the CDR3 is TGCGCCAGCAGCTTAGGGGACAGATTAAGTCACGAGCAGTACTTC. It yields the protein CASSLGDRLSHEQYF.